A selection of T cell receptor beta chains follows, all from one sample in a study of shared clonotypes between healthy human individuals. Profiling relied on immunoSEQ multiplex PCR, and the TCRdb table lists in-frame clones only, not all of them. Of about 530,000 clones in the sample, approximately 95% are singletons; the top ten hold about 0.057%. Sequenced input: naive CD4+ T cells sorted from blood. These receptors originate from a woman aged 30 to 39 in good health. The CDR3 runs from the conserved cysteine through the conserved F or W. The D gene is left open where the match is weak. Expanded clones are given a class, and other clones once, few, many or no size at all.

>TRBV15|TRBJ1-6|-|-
CATSRDKKGTKNSPLHF
TGTGCCACCAGCAGAGATAAAAAGGGCACAAAGAATTCACCCCTCCACTTT
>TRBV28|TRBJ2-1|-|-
CASRDRDFYNEQFF
TGTGCCAGCAGAGACCGGGACTTCTACAATGAGCAGTTCTTC
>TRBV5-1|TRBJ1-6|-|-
CASSLSGTPSPLHF
TGCGCCAGCAGCTTATCAGGGACGCCTTCACCCCTCCACTTT
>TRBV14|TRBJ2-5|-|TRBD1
CASSHTQGAQETQYF
TGTGCCAGCAGCCATACACAGGGGGCGCAGGAGACCCAGTACTTC
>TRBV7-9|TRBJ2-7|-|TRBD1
CASSVRKPGTGTREQYF
TGTGCCAGCAGCGTGCGGAAACCAGGGACAGGGACTCGCGAGCAGTACTTC
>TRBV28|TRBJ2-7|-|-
CASRGRGRTYEQYF
TGTGCCAGCAGGGGGAGGGGGCGGACCTACGAGCAGTACTTC
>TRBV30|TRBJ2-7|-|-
CAWSVLGERAYEQYF
TGTGCCTGGAGTGTACTCGGGGAGAGGGCCTACGAGCAGTACTTC
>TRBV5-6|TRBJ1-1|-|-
CASSRSQQGGTEAFF
TGTGCCAGCAGCAGAAGTCAACAGGGTGGGACTGAAGCTTTCTTT
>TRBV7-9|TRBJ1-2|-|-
CASSLGAGNGGYTF
TGTGCCAGCAGCTTAGGGGCAGGGAACGGTGGCTACACCTTC
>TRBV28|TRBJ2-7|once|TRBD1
CASSTIVGWTGLHEQYF
TGTGCCAGCAGCACCATAGTAGGGTGGACAGGGTTACACGAGCAGTACTTC
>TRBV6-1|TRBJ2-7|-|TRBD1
CASRDRKNEQYF
TGTGCCAGCAGGGACAGGAAGAACGAGCAGTACTTC
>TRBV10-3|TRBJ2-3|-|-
CAISESRSTDTQYF
TGTGCCATCAGTGAGTCGAGGAGCACAGATACGCAGTATTTT
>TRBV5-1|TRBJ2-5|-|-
CASSRSGTAFGETQYF
TGCGCCAGCAGCAGATCCGGGACGGCCTTTGGGGAGACCCAGTACTTC
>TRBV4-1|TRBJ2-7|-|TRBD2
CASSLLAGGAYEQYF
TGCGCCAGCAGCCTTTTAGCGGGAGGGGCCTACGAGCAGTACTTC
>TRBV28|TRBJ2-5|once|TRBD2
CATERAGVGQETQYF
TGTGCCACCGAACGAGCGGGAGTCGGCCAAGAGACCCAGTACTTC
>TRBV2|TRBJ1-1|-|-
CASSTGFGTEAFF
TGTGCCAGCAGCACAGGGTTCGGAACTGAAGCTTTCTTT
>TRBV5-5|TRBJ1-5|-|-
CASSQYDNQPQHF
TGTGCCAGCAGCCAATATGACAATCAGCCCCAGCATTTT
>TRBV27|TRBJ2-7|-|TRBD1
CASSRRTGMDYEQYF
TGTGCCAGCAGCCGCAGGACAGGGATGGACTACGAGCAGTACTTC
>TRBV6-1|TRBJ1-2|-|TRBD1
CASSDRGHGYTF
TGTGCCAGCAGTGACAGGGGGCATGGCTACACCTTC
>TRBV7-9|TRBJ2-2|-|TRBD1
CASISTGTGHTGELFF
TGTGCCAGCATCTCGACCGGGACAGGGCACACCGGGGAGCTGTTTTTT
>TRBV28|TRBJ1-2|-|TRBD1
CAIRGTGDTYGYTF
TGTGCCATCCGTGGGACAGGGGACACTTATGGCTACACCTTC
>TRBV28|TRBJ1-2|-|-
CASSLGILYGYTF
TGTGCCAGCAGTTTAGGCATCCTCTATGGCTACACCTTC
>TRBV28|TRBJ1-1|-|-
CATSTGGVNTEAFF
TGTGCCACGTCAACGGGGGGGGTGAACACTGAAGCTTTCTTT
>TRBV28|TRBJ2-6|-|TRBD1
CASSFLFDRGPGANVLTF
TGTGCCAGCAGTTTCCTCTTCGACAGGGGGCCGGGGGCCAACGTCCTGACTTTC
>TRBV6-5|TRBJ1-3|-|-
CASSSDSNSGNTIYF
TGTGCCAGCAGTAGTGACAGTAACTCTGGAAACACCATATATTTT
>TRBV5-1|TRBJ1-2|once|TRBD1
CASSLLEGAVYGYTF
TGCGCCAGCAGCCTCCTGGAGGGGGCGGTCTATGGCTACACCTTC
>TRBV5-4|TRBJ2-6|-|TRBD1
CASSFQGAGGANVLTF
TGTGCCAGCAGCTTTCAGGGGGCGGGTGGGGCCAACGTCCTGACTTTC
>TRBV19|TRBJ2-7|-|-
CASSIGTTDSYEQYF
TGTGCCAGTAGTATAGGGACAACCGACTCCTACGAGCAGTACTTC
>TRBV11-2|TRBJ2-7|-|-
CASSLARGPTYEQYF
TGTGCCAGCAGCCTAGCCAGGGGCCCGACCTACGAGCAGTACTTC
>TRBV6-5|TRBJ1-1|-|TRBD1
CASRFHRGHTEAFF
TGTGCCAGCAGATTCCACAGGGGGCACACTGAAGCTTTCTTT